The sequence of this T cell receptor beta chain was determined in a study of CD8+ T cells in alopecia areata. About the research overall: The drug, oral tofacitinib, was given to treated patients at 5 to 10 mg twice daily. The tofacitinib course ran for 6 to 18 months and was followed by 6 months off drug. General observations from the study: Tissue-resident alphabeta T cells belonging to normal skin likewise get sequenced within scalp specimens. Lesional scalp, especially alopecia totalis/universalis, showed higher clonality than normal scalp.

Extracted from the samples, RNA was reverse transcribed into cDNA to serve as the sequencing template. TCRdb keeps only in-frame clones here, not all; method: immunoSEQ multiplex PCR. The repertoire includes about 14,000 clones, 55% to 60% of them detected once, and roughly 11% sits in the top ten. As concerns this clone: Antigen: not known.

Researchers gathered lesional scalp punch biopsies and peripheral blood from patients with alopecia areata. V was pared by 8 bases and J by 4 bases, with 18 bases of the junction left unmatched. The CDR3 sequence is 16 residues long. V is TRBV5-3 and J is TRBJ2-7; 7 positions agree with TRBD1. TRBV5-3 falls under the ORF class, with uncertain function. The material was skin, obtained at week 0. The clonotype comes from a human donor with alopecia areata. The CDR3, as DNA: TGTGCCAGCGAGAGGGGTACAGGGGAAGGATCTTACGAGCAGTACTTC. It yields the protein CASERGTGEGSYEQYF.